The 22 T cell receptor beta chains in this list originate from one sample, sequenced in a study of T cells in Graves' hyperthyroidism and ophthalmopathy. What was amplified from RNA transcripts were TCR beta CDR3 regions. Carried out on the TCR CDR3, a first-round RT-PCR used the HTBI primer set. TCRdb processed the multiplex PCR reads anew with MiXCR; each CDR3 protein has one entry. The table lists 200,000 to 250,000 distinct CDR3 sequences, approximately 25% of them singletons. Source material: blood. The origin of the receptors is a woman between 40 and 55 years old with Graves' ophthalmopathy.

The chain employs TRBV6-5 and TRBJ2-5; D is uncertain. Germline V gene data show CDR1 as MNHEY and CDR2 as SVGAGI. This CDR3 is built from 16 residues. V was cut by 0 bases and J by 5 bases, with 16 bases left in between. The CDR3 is CASSYSILPTIETQYF. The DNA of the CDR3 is TGTGCCAGCAGTTACTCGATTTTACCTACCATCGAGACCCAGTACTTC.

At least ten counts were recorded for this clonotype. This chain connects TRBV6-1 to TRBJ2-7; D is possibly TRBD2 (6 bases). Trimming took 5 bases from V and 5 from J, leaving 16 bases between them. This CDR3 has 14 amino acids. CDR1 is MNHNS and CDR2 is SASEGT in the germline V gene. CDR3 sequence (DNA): TGTGCCAGCAGTCATAGCGGTATACCCCACGAGCAGTACTTC. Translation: CASSHSGIPHEQYF.

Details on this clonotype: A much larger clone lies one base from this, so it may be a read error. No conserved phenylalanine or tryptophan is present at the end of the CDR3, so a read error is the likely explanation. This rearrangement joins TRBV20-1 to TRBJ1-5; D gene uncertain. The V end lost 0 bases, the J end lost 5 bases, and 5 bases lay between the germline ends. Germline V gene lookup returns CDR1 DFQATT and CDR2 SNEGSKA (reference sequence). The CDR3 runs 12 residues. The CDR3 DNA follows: TGCAGTGCTAGAGAGGGAGATCAGCCCCAGCATCTT. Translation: CSAREGDQPQHL.

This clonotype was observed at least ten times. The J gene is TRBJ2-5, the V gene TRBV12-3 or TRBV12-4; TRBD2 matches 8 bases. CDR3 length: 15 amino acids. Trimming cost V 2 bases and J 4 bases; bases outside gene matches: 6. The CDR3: CASSLSGTSGETQYF. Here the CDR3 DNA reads TGTGCCAGCAGTTTATCCGGGACTAGTGGAGAGACCCAGTACTTC.

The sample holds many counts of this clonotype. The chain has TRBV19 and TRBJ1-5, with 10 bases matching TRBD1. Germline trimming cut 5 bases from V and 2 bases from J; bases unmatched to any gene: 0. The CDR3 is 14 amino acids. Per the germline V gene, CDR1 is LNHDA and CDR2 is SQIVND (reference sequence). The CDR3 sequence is CASSGTGGNQPQHF. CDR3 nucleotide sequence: TGTGCCAGTAGTGGGACAGGGGGCAATCAGCCCCAGCATTTT.

CDR3 residues: CASSSATANTEAFF. In DNA form, the CDR3 reads TGTGCCAGCAGCTCCGCGACAGCTAACACTGAAGCTTTCTTT. The rearrangement links TRBV11-2 to TRBJ1-1, with D perhaps matching TRBD1 (5 bases). Germline V gene lookup returns CDR1 SGHAT and CDR2 FQNNGV. V shed 4 bases and J shed 2 bases, with 11 bases lying between them. The CDR3 is 14 residues long. The full variable domain, completed using reference TRBV11-2 and TRBJ1-1, is EAGVAQSPRYKIIEKRQSVAFWCNPISGHATLYWYQQILGQGPKLLIQFQNNGVVDDSQLPKDRFSAERLKGVDSTLKIQPAKLEDSAVYLCASSSATANTEAFFGQGTRLTVV.

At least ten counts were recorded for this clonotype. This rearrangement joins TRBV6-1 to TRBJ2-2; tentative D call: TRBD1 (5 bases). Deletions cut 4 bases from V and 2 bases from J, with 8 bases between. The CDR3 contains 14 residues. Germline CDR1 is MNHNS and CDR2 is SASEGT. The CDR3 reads CASSGTRNTGELFF. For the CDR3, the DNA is TGTGCCAGCAGTGGGACACGAAACACCGGGGAGCTGTTTTTT.

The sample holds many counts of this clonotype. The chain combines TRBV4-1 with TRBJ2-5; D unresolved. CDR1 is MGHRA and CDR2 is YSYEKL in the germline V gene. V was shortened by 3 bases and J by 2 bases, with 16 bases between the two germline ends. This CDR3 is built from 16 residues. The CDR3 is CASSQQQRPEQETQYF. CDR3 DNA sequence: TGCGCCAGCAGCCAGCAACAGAGGCCCGAACAAGAGACCCAGTACTTC.

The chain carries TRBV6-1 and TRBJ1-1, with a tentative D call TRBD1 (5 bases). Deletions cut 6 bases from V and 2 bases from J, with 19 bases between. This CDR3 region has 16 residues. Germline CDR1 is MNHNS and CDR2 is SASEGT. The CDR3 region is CASRRQSFSSNTEAFF. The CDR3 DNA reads TGTGCCAGCAGACGACAGTCTTTCTCCTCAAACACTGAAGCTTTCTTT.

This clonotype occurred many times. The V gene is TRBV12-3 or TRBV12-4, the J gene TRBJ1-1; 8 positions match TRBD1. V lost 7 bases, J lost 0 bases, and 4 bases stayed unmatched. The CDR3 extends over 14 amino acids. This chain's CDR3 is CASTPTGVNTEAFF. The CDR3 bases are TGTGCCAGCACCCCGACAGGGGTGAACACTGAAGCTTTCTTT.

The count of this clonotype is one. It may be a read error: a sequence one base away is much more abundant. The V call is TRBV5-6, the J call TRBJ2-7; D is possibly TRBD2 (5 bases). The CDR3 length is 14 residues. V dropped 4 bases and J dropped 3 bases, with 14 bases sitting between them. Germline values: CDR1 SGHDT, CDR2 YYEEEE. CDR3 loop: CASSIGVWSYEQYF. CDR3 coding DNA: TGTGCCAGCAGCATCGGGGTTTGGAGCTACGAGCAGTACTTC. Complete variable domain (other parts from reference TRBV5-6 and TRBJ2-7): DAGVTQSPTHLIKTRGQQVTLRCSPKSGHDTVSWYQQALGQGPQFIFQYYEEEERQRGNFPDRFSGHQFPNYSSELNVNALLLGDSALYLCASSIGVWSYEQYFGPGTRLTVT.

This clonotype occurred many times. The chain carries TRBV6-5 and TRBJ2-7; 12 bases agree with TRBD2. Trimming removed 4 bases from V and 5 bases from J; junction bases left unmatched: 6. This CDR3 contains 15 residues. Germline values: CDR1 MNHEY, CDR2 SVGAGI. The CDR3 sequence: CASSSTSGSNDEQYF. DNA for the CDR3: TGTGCCAGCAGTTCGACTAGCGGGAGCAACGACGAGCAGTACTTC.

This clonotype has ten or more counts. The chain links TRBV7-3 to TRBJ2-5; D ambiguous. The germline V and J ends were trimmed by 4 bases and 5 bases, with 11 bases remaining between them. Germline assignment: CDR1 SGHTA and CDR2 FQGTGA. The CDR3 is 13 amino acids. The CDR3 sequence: CASSCTGCETQYF. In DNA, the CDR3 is TGTGCCAGCAGCTGTACTGGGTGTGAGACCCAGTACTTC.

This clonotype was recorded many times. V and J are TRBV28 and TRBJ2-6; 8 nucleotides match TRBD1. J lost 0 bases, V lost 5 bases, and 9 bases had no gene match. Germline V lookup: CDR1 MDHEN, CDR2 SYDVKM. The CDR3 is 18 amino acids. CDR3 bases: TGTGCCAGCAGTCCGAGGACAGGGCGAGGCTCTGGGGCCAACGTCCTGACTTTC. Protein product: CASSPRTGRGSGANVLTF.

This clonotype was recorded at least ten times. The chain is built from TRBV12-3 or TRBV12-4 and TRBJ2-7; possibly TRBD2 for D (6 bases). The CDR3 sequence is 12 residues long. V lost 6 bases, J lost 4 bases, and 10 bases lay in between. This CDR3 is CASRRGGYEQYF. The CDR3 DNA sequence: TGTGCCAGCAGGCGTGGAGGGTACGAGCAGTACTTC.

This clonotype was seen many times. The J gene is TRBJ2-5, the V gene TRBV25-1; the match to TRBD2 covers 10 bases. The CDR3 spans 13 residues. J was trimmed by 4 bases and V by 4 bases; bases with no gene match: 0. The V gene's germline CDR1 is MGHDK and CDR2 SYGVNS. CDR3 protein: CASSGTSGETQYF. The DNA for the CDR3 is TGTGCCAGCAGTGGGACTAGCGGAGAGACCCAGTACTTC.

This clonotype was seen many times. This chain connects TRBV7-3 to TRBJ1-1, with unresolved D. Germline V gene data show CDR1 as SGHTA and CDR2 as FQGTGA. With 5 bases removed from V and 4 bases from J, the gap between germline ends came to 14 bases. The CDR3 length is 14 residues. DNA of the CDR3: TGTGCCAGCAGCAGTGCAGGTGATGGCACTGAAGCTTTCTTT. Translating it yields CASSSAGDGTEAFF.

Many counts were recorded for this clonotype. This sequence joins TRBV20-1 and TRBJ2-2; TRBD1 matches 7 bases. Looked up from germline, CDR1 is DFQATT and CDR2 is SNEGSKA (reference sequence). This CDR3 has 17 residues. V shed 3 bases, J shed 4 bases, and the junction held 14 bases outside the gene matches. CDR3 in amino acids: CSASGGWDSRGTGELFF. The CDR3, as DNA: TGCAGTGCTAGTGGCGGGTGGGACAGCCGCGGCACCGGGGAGCTGTTTTTT.

CDR3 region: CATKEGDGYEQYF. Here the CDR3 DNA reads TGTGCCACCAAGGAGGGAGACGGCTACGAGCAGTACTTC. The chain combines TRBV2 with TRBJ2-7; D is possibly TRBD2 (6 bases). Trimming took off 10 bases at V and 3 bases at J, with 16 bases between the two ends. This CDR3 spans 13 amino acids. Germline loops: CDR1 SNHLY, CDR2 FYNNEI.

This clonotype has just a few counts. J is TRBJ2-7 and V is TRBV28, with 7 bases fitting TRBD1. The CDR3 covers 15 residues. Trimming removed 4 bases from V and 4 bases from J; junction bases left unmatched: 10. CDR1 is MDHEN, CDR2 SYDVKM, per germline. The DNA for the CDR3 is TGTGCCAGCAGTTATACCCGACAGGGAATGTACGAGCAGTACTTC. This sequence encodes CASSYTRQGMYEQYF.

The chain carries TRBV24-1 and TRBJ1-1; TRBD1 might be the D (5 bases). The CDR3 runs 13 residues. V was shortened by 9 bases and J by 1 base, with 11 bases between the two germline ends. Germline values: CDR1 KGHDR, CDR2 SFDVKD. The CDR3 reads CATRTSENTEAFF. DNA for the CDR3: TGTGCCACCCGGACAAGCGAGAACACTGAAGCTTTCTTT.

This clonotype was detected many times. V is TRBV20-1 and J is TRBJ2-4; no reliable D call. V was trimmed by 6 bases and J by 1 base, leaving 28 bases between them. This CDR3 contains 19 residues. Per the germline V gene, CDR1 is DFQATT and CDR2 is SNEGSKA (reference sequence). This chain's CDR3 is CSAPVLGSLGYRAKNIQYF. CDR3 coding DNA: TGCAGTGCCCCCGTACTGGGCTCTCTGGGGTATCGCGCCAAAAACATTCAGTACTTC.